The rows below give T cell receptor beta chains drawn from one sample of a study of T-cell reconstitution after alpha-beta-depleted transplantation in children. TCRdb analysed the PCR reads with MiXCR anew, one entry per CDR3 protein. The sample contains approximately 130,000 distinct CDR3 sequences, about a tenth of which appear only once. The specimen comprised PBMCs, mostly from graft donor cells, sampled 180 days after TCRalphabeta/CD19-depleted stem cell transplant. These receptors came from a girl less than two years old who had a stem cell transplant for combined immunodeficiency, so the T cells may come from the graft donor. Each CDR3 is given with its conserved first and last residue. D genes are given only for firm matches. Size tells how often a clone was seen (once, few, many) or the class of an expanded clone, and some rows leave it out.

j_call	d_call	clone_size	v_call	cdr3_nt	cdr3_aa
TRBJ2-2	.	.	TRBV10-3	TGTGCCTCGGGGGGCAACACCGGGGAGCTGTTTTTT	CASGGNTGELFF
TRBJ2-5	TRBD2	few	TRBV20-1	TGCAGTGCTAACGGGGGGGGCCAAGAGACCCAGTACTTC	CSANGGGQETQYF
TRBJ2-7	.	.	TRBV12-5	TGTGCTAGTGGAGTGGGAGCCTCCTACGAGCAGTACTTC	CASGVGASYEQYF
TRBJ2-1	.	few	TRBV5-1	TGCGCCACCAAGGGGGGAGCCTACAATGAGCAGTTCTTC	CATKGGAYNEQFF
TRBJ2-1	.	few	TRBV29-1	TGCAGCGTTGGGGGGGCCATCTACAATGAGCAGTTCTTC	CSVGGAIYNEQFF
TRBJ1-4	.	.	TRBV10-3	TGTGCCATCAGTGAGTCTCGCGCGAGCTTTCATGAAAAACTGTTTTTT	CAISESRASFHEKLFF
TRBJ2-3	TRBD2	many	TRBV5-6	TGTGCCAGCAGCGTGGCGCTAGCGGGAGCCGGAGATACGCAGTATTTT	CASSVALAGAGDTQYF
TRBJ2-5	TRBD1	few	TRBV10-3	TGTGCCATCAGTGAAACAGGGGAACCCCAAGAGACCCAGTACTTC	CAISETGEPQETQYF
TRBJ1-5	.	.	TRBV12-3/TRBV12-4	TGTGCCAGCAGTTTTGGGGGGGCGCAAAATCAGCCCCAGCATTTT	CASSFGGAQNQPQHF
TRBJ1-2	TRBD1	many	TRBV29-1	TGCAGCGTTGAAGACAAAGACAGGGGGGCCGGCTACACCTTC	CSVEDKDRGAGYTF
TRBJ1-1	TRBD1	few	TRBV20-1	TGCAGTGCTAGAGGTGGACAGGCTGAAGCTTTCTTT	CSARGGQAEAFF
TRBJ2-5	.	.	TRBV5-1	TGCGCCAGTATCGGACAGTTCCAAGAGACCCAGTACTTC	CASIGQFQETQYF
TRBJ2-5	.	few	TRBV5-1	TGCGCCAGCAGCTTGGCGTGGGGAACCCAAGAGACCCAGTACTTC	CASSLAWGTQETQYF
TRBJ2-3	TRBD2	few	TRBV30	TGTGCCTGGTGTCGACTAGCGGCTAGCACAGATACGCAGTATTTT	CAWCRLAASTDTQYF
TRBJ2-1	.	few	TRBV29-1	TGCAGCGTTCCAAGCCGGGGTGAGCAGTTCTTC	CSVPSRGEQFF
TRBJ2-7	TRBD2	once	TRBV20-1	TGCAGTGCTCCCCCAAACGGACTAGCGGGGATCTCCTACGAGCAGTACTTC	CSAPPNGLAGISYEQYF
TRBJ2-3	.	.	TRBV6-5	TGTGCCAGCAGTTCCGCTAGCTTCCCCCAAGATACGCAGTATTTT	CASSSASFPQDTQYF
TRBJ2-4	.	few	TRBV20-1	TGCAGTGCTAAGAACGGGTACCGAGCCAAAAACATTCAGTACTTC	CSAKNGYRAKNIQYF
TRBJ2-7	TRBD2	many	TRBV28	TGTGCCAGCAGTCATCGACTAGCGGGGGTTCACGAGCAGTACTTC	CASSHRLAGVHEQYF
TRBJ2-3	.	.	TRBV9	TGTGCCAGCAGCGTAGACTTTGGGGGGCCAAGCACAGATACGCAGTATTTT	CASSVDFGGPSTDTQYF
TRBJ1-1	.	few	TRBV20-1	TGCAGTGCTAGAGCGGGACAGAACACTGAAGCTTTCTTT	CSARAGQNTEAFF
TRBJ2-7	.	.	TRBV5-1	TGCGCCAGCAGCAGTAGTCCAATTGGATCCTACGAGCAGTACTTC	CASSSSPIGSYEQYF
TRBJ2-6	.	few	TRBV20-1	TGCAGTGCTCAACCTCCACGGGCTGCCTCTGGGGCCAACGTCCTGACTTTC	CSAQPPRAASGANVLTF
TRBJ1-5	.	.	TRBV28	TGTGCCAGCACCGTTTCGGGGTTCACGCGGCCCCAGCATTTT	CASTVSGFTRPQHF
TRBJ2-6	.	few	TRBV11-1	TGTGCCAGCAGCTTGGCGCTCTCTGGGGCCAACGTCCTGACTTTC	CASSLALSGANVLTF
TRBJ2-3	TRBD2	many	TRBV5-1	TGCGCCAGCAGCTTGCGGACCGTGGGACTAGCGGGAGGGCCGGTCACAGATACGCAGTATTTT	CASSLRTVGLAGGPVTDTQYF
TRBJ2-4	.	.	TRBV24-1	TGTGCCACCAGTGCCCCCCAAGGTCGGGTTGGGGTCTTTCAGTACTTC	CATSAPQGRVGVFQYF
TRBJ2-1	TRBD2	.	TRBV30	TGTGCCTGGAAAGCGAGCAGACTAGCGGGGGGCCTACCTAATGAGCAGTTCTTC	CAWKASRLAGGLPNEQFF
TRBJ2-3	TRBD1	.	TRBV25-1	TGTGCCAGCAGTCCCAGGGACAGGGTCACAGATACGCAGTATTTT	CASSPRDRVTDTQYF
TRBJ2-7	TRBD2	.	TRBV12-3/TRBV12-4	TGTGCCAGCAGTCACGGGACTAGCGGTTTGTACGAGCAGTACTTC	CASSHGTSGLYEQYF
TRBJ1-6	.	.	TRBV20-1	TGCAGTGCTAGCCCGCGGGGACCTTATAATTCACCCCTCCACTTT	CSASPRGPYNSPLHF
TRBJ1-5	TRBD1	many	TRBV20-1	TGCAGTGCTTTACAGGGGGCGCGGGACCAGCCCCAGCATTTT	CSALQGARDQPQHF
TRBJ2-5	.	.	TRBV5-1	TGCGCCAGCAGCTTGGAATCAGCTGTTCAAGAGACCCAGTACTTC	CASSLESAVQETQYF
TRBJ2-3	.	few	TRBV29-1	TGCAGCGTTGAATTGGGAGGAGATACGCAGTATTTT	CSVELGGDTQYF
TRBJ2-3	TRBD1	few	TRBV19	TGTGCCAGTAGTCTCGGGACAGGGGATGCAGATACGCAGTATTTT	CASSLGTGDADTQYF
TRBJ1-1	.	.	TRBV4-1	TGCGCCAGCAGCCAAGTGGTAAGGAACACTGAAGCTTTCTTT	CASSQVVRNTEAFF
TRBJ1-2	TRBD1	.	TRBV20-1	TGCAGTGCACCGACAGGGATCCATAACTATGGCTACACCTTC	CSAPTGIHNYGYTF
TRBJ2-3	.	.	TRBV18	TGTGCCAGCTCACCACCAAGGGGACGAAGCACAGATACGCAGTATTTT	CASSPPRGRSTDTQYF
TRBJ2-2	.	.	TRBV6-1	TGTGCCAGCATGGTGGGAGGATCCACCGGGGAGCTGTTTTTT	CASMVGGSTGELFF
TRBJ2-4	.	once	TRBV5-6	TGTGCCAGCAGCTTGTGGGCGGTGGCCAAAAACAGTCAGTACTTC	CASSLWAVAKNSQYF
TRBJ2-3	TRBD2	few	TRBV5-1	TGCGCCAGCAGCTTGGTAGGCCTAGCGGGGGCAGATACGCAGTATTTT	CASSLVGLAGADTQYF
TRBJ2-2	TRBD1	.	TRBV7-9	TGTGCCAGCAGAGCCGGACAGGGGGCGTTAGGAACCGGGGAGCTGTTTTTT	CASRAGQGALGTGELFF
TRBJ1-4	.	many	TRBV20-1	TGCAGTGCTCTCCAGGACAGTAATGAAAAACTGTTTTTT	CSALQDSNEKLFF
TRBJ2-1	TRBD2	few	TRBV2	TGTGCCAGCATTTTCAGCGGGGATGAGCAGTTCTTC	CASIFSGDEQFF
TRBJ2-3	.	many	TRBV12-3/TRBV12-4	TGTGCCAGCAGTTTAGTGGGGGCAGATACGCAGTATTTT	CASSLVGADTQYF
TRBJ2-7	TRBD1	few	TRBV20-1	TGCAGTGCTACCCCCATGACAGGGAAGAGAGGAGCAGAGCGCTTC	CSATPMTGKRGAERF
TRBJ2-5	.	few	TRBV20-1	TGCAGTCCCTTAAGGAGGGAGACCCAGTACTTC	CSPLRRETQYF
TRBJ2-7	.	many	TRBV6-2/TRBV6-3	TGTGCCAGCAGTAAAGGGACGGTGAAATACGAGCAGTACTTC	CASSKGTVKYEQYF
TRBJ1-5	.	few	TRBV29-1	TGCAGCGTTGAAGTGGGGTTAGGGCAGCCCCAGCATTTT	CSVEVGLGQPQHF
TRBJ1-1	.	many	TRBV20-1	TGCAGTGCTAGAGATCCTACGGGCTCGTTTGTGAACACTGAAGCTTTCTTT	CSARDPTGSFVNTEAFF
TRBJ1-4	.	few	TRBV21-1	TGTGCCAGCAGCAAAAGTCTAACAACTAATGAAAAACTGTTTTTT	CASSKSLTTNEKLFF
TRBJ1-1	.	.	TRBV20-1	TGCAGTGCTACTGTTCGTCTCTTGAACACTGAAGCTTTCTTT	CSATVRLLNTEAFF
TRBJ2-1	TRBD1	.	TRBV5-1	TGCGCCAGCAGCTTGGGACAGGGGCAATACAATGAGCAGTTCTTC	CASSLGQGQYNEQFF
TRBJ2-5	.	many	TRBV9	TGTGCCAGCAGCGTAGAGGCGCTACGGCAAGAGACCCAGTACTTC	CASSVEALRQETQYF
TRBJ2-5	.	few	TRBV20-1	TGCAGTGCTAGAGACATTGTTTTCGATATGAGAGAGACCCAGTACTTC	CSARDIVFDMRETQYF